These 26 T cell receptor beta chains share one sample of origin, sequenced in a study of vaccination effects on CD4 cells after COVID-19. Antigens of these TCRs are unknown. The ViraFEST assay expanded antigen-specific CD4+ T cells with viral peptide pools before sequencing. Researchers isolated CD4+ T cells once about eleven days of culture had elapsed. Two-dose vaccination with either BNT162b2 or mRNA-1273 was given to the participants. Profiling relied on immunoSEQ multiplex PCR, and the TCRdb table lists in-frame clones only, not all of them. The data contain about 60,000 clones, roughly 78% of them singletons. The sequencing used CD4+ T cells from PBMCs cultured with HCoV-OC43 spike peptides, collected after COVID-19 vaccination. Subset indicated: HCoV-OC43 spike overlapping peptide pool stimulation. These receptors were obtained from a human donor who received a COVID-19 vaccine.

The chain links TRBV10-1 to TRBJ1-1; 7 bases agree with TRBD1. The CDR3 has 11 residues. Germline V gives CDR1 WNHNN, CDR2 SYGVQD (reference sequence). V was clipped by 8 bases and J by 6 bases; unmatched bases: 3. The CDR3 sequence: CASVGTAEAFF. CDR3 in DNA: TGCGCCAGCGTGGGGACAGCTGAAGCTTTCTTT.

The V and J genes are TRBV27 and TRBJ1-6; 7 positions match TRBD1. This CDR3 comprises 16 residues. Germline V gives CDR1 MNHEY, CDR2 SMNVEV (reference sequence). V gave up 1 base and J gave up 4 bases; unmatched junction bases: 4. CDR3 sequence reads: CASSLLRTGYNSPLHF. CDR3 in DNA: TGTGCCAGCAGTTTATTGAGGACAGGTTATAATTCACCCCTCCACTTT.

The chain employs TRBV2 and TRBJ2-1; TRBD2 aligns across 10 bases. CDR1 SNHLY and CDR2 FYNNEI come from the germline V gene. V was clipped by 6 bases and J by 3 bases; unmatched bases: 8. CDR3 size: 16 residues. CDR3 nucleotide sequence: TGTGCCAGCAGAGCGGGGACTAGCGAGCGCTACAATGAGCAGTTCTTC. Translating gives CASRAGTSERYNEQFF. Full variable domain (missing parts from reference TRBV2 and TRBJ2-1): EPEVTQTPSHQVTQMGQEVILRCVPISNHLYFYWYRQILGQKVEFLVSFYNNEISEKSEIFDDQFSVERPDGSNFTLKIRSTKLEDSAMYFCASRAGTSERYNEQFFGPGTRLTVL.

The genes are TRBV20-1 and TRBJ2-7, with D uncertain. Trimming cost V 0 bases and J 7 bases, with 7 bases left between them. The CDR3 is 11 residues long. Germline V gene data show CDR1 as DFQATT and CDR2 as SNEGSKA (reference sequence). CDR3 sequence: CSAREGVEQYV. The CDR3 DNA reads TGCAGTGCTAGAGAGGGTGTGGAGCAGTACGTC.

CDR3 amino acids: CSVEAAGVNYGYTF. CDR3 sequence (DNA): TGCAGCGTTGAAGCAGCAGGGGTCAACTATGGCTACACCTTC. This rearrangement joins TRBV29-1 to TRBJ1-2; tentative D call: TRBD1 (6 bases). Germline V gene sequence: CDR1 SQVTM, CDR2 ANQGSEA. The CDR3 is made up of 14 amino acids. The germline V and J ends were trimmed by 1 base and 2 bases, with 11 bases remaining between them.

The chain carries TRBV19 and TRBJ2-1; TRBD1 aligns across 10 bases. Germline lookup yields CDR1 LNHDA and CDR2 SQIVND (reference sequence). The CDR3 contains 15 residues. V dropped 4 bases and J dropped 7; count of bases not matched to a gene: 7. This CDR3 is CASSKDRGYSNEQFF. The DNA of the CDR3 is TGTGCCAGTAGTAAGGACAGGGGGTATAGTAATGAGCAGTTCTTC.

This clone was observed a few times. The chain couples TRBV2 to TRBJ1-4; unclear D gene. V shed 3 bases and J shed 1 base, with 3 bases lying between them. Germline CDR1 is SNHLY and CDR2 is FYNNEI. The length of the CDR3 is 13 residues. CDR3 DNA: TGTGCCAGCAGTGACAGAACTAATGAAAAACTGTTTTTT. It yields the protein CASSDRTNEKLFF. The full variable domain, with the rest looked up from reference TRBV2 and TRBJ1-4, is EPEVTQTPSHQVTQMGQEVILRCVPISNHLYFYWYRQILGQKVEFLVSFYNNEISEKSEIFDDQFSVERPDGSNFTLKIRSTKLEDSAMYFCASSDRTNEKLFFGSGTQLSVL.

The genes are TRBV7-2 and TRBJ2-1; 9 bases are a match to TRBD2. The J segment lost 8 bases and the V segment lost 5 bases, leaving 10 bases of the junction unmatched. The CDR3 runs 15 residues. Germline CDR1 reads SGHTA; CDR2 reads FQGNSA. CDR3 nucleotide sequence: TGTGCCAGCAGCCCCACCGGGACTAGCTATTATGAGCAGTTCTTC. Protein product: CASSPTGTSYYEQFF.

J is TRBJ2-5 and V is TRBV5-5; TRBD2 aligns across 8 bases. This CDR3 spans 17 amino acids. The germline CDR1 and CDR2 sequences are SGHKS and YYEKEE (reference sequence). V gave up 0 bases and J gave up 1 base; unmatched junction bases: 8. The CDR3 here is CASSLAIGGGSQETQYF. The CDR3 region has the DNA TGTGCCAGCAGCTTGGCGATAGGCGGGGGGAGCCAAGAGACCCAGTACTTC.

The table lists this clone with a count of one. The chain links TRBV18 to TRBJ1-6; D unclear. With 3 bases removed from V and 7 bases from J, the gap between germline ends came to 13 bases. Germline values: CDR1 KGHSH, CDR2 LQKENI. This CDR3 comprises 15 residues. The chain's CDR3 is CASSPDKSSNSPLHF. The DNA for the CDR3 is TGTGCCAGCTCACCCGATAAATCGTCAAATTCACCCCTCCACTTT.

J is TRBJ1-4 and V is TRBV5-5; a weak D match, TRBD1 (5 bases). The CDR3 has 14 residues. The germline V gene encodes CDR1 SGHKS and CDR2 YYEKEE (reference sequence). V gave up 3 bases and J gave up 2 bases, with 8 bases separating them. CDR3 loop: CASSSTVTNEKLFF. The DNA for the CDR3 is TGTGCCAGCAGCTCGACAGTGACTAATGAAAAACTGTTTTTT.

The chain's CDR3 is CASSPTGAHYEQYV. CDR3 sequence (DNA): TGTGCCAGCAGCCCAACCGGGGCCCACTACGAGCAGTACGTC. The chain recombines TRBV5-6 with TRBJ2-7; tentatively, D is TRBD1 or TRBD2 (5 bases each). Germline V gene sequence: CDR1 SGHDT, CDR2 YYEEEE. Deletions cut 4 bases from V and 3 bases from J, with 14 bases between. The CDR3 is 14 residues long.

This chain uses TRBV2 with TRBJ2-6, with unresolved D. The CDR3 covers 15 residues. The germline V gene encodes CDR1 SNHLY and CDR2 FYNNEI. V gave up 8 bases and J gave up 0 bases, with 11 bases separating them. CDR3 in amino acids: CASEEMVSGANVLTF. The CDR3, as DNA: TGTGCCAGCGAAGAGATGGTCTCTGGGGCCAACGTCCTGACTTTC.

V is TRBV18 and J is TRBJ1-1, with D unclear. CDR3 length: 13 residues. V was cut by 6 bases and J by 0 bases, with 8 bases left in between. Germline V gene lookup returns CDR1 KGHSH and CDR2 LQKENI. The CDR3 DNA reads TGTGCCAGCTCGTACACGATGAACACTGAAGCTTTCTTT. Protein product: CASSYTMNTEAFF.

The chain has TRBV6-5 and TRBJ1-4; 7 bases are shared with TRBD1. Germline loops: CDR1 MNHEY, CDR2 SVGAGI. The J segment lost 8 bases and the V segment lost 7 bases, leaving 10 bases of the junction unmatched. The CDR3 consists of 14 residues. This CDR3 is CASKTGRGDEKLFF. In nucleotides, the CDR3 is TGTGCCAGCAAGACAGGGAGGGGAGACGAAAAACTGTTTTTT.

The J gene is TRBJ2-4, the V gene TRBV5-1; 8 nucleotides line up with TRBD2. With 0 bases clipped from V and 5 bases from J, the junction kept 4 bases outside the gene matches. CDR3 length: 15 residues. Germline values: CDR1 SGHRS, CDR2 YFSETQ. The CDR3 nucleotides are TGCGCCAGCAGCTTGGTCGGGGGGGCCCAAAACATTCAGTACTTC. The encoded protein is CASSLVGGAQNIQYF.

J is TRBJ1-3 and V is TRBV2; D possibly corresponds to TRBD1 (5 bases). V lost 5 bases and J 4 bases, leaving 9 bases between the germline ends. The CDR3 extends over 13 amino acids. Germline V gene lookup returns CDR1 SNHLY and CDR2 FYNNEI. The CDR3 protein is CASSSGIGNTIYF. The CDR3 region has the DNA TGTGCCAGCAGTTCAGGGATCGGAAACACCATATATTTT.

This chain links TRBV7-2 with TRBJ2-3; a weak D match, TRBD1 (6 bases). The V and J ends lost 1 base and 5 bases respectively, with 16 bases between them. CDR1 is SGHTA and CDR2 is FQGNSA in the germline V gene. The CDR3 is 16 residues long. Here the CDR3 reads CASSLGGLARGDTQYF. CDR3 coding DNA: TGTGCCAGCAGCTTAGGGGGGCTAGCAAGGGGAGATACGCAGTATTTT.

This clone was seen a few times. The V gene is TRBV5-1, the J gene TRBJ1-1; D is uncertain. The CDR3 extends over 13 amino acids. The V gene's germline CDR1 is SGHRS and CDR2 YFSETQ. Between the trimmed V and J ends, which lost 0 bases and 0 bases, there was a span of 3 bases. CDR3 in DNA: TGCGCCAGCAGCTTGGATGTGAACACTGAAGCTTTCTTT. This translates into CASSLDVNTEAFF.

The CDR3 nucleotides are TGTGCCAGCAGCCTGCGGGACAGGGTCTACACCTTC. This encodes CASSLRDRVYTF. This rearrangement joins TRBV3-1 (or the pseudogene TRBV3-2) to TRBJ1-2, with 9 bases lining up with TRBD1. The CDR3 has 12 amino acids. With 4 bases clipped from V and 10 bases from J, the junction kept 4 bases outside the gene matches. Looked up from germline, CDR1 is LGHDT and CDR2 is YNNKEL (reference sequence).

J is TRBJ1-3 and V is TRBV28, with a weak D call TRBD1 (5 bases). V gave up 6 bases and J gave up 0 bases, with 12 bases separating them. The CDR3 totals 15 residues. From germline, CDR1 is MDHEN and CDR2 SYDVKM. The CDR3 DNA follows: TGTGCCAGCAGCTTGGACGGGGCCTCTGGAAACACCATATATTTT. Protein sequence: CASSLDGASGNTIYF.

V usage is TRBV3-1 (or the pseudogene TRBV3-2) and J usage is TRBJ1-5, with 9 nucleotides matching TRBD1. In germline, CDR1 is LGHDT, CDR2 YNNKEL (reference sequence). J was trimmed by 0 bases and V by 4 bases; bases with no gene match: 4. This CDR3 region has 16 residues. CDR3 residues: CASSPGTGNSNQPQHF. The CDR3 coding sequence is TGTGCCAGCAGCCCGGGGACAGGGAATAGCAATCAGCCCCAGCATTTT.

The chain combines TRBV11-3 with TRBJ2-1, with D possibly being TRBD1 (6 bases). Deletions cut 1 base from V and 6 bases from J, with 10 bases between. This CDR3 has 14 residues. The germline CDR1 and CDR2 sequences are SGHNT and YENEEA. This CDR3 reads CASSLGARGNEQFF. The CDR3 region has the DNA TGTGCCAGCAGCTTAGGAGCCAGGGGCAATGAGCAGTTCTTC.

The sample holds one count of this clone. The rearrangement joins TRBV6-5 to TRBJ2-2; D is undetermined. V was trimmed by 6 bases and J by 5 bases, leaving 10 bases between them. Germline V lookup: CDR1 MNHEY, CDR2 SVGAGI. The CDR3 runs 13 residues. This chain's CDR3 is CASSPGLTGELFF. The CDR3 DNA follows: TGTGCCAGCAGCCCGGGCCTAACCGGGGAGCTGTTTTTT.

The gene calls are TRBV6-5 and TRBJ2-3; D unresolved. Trimming pared 5 bases from V and 1 base from J, leaving 10 bases between. Germline V gene lookup returns CDR1 MNHEY and CDR2 SVGAGI. The CDR3 sequence is 14 residues long. DNA of the CDR3: TGTGCCAGCAGTCGAAATAGGGGCACAGATACGCAGTATTTT. It codes for CASSRNRGTDTQYF.

The chain links TRBV3-1 (or the pseudogene TRBV3-2) to TRBJ2-4; D may be TRBD1 or TRBD2 (5 bases each). CDR1 and CDR2 from the germline V gene are LGHDT and YNNKEL (reference sequence). V shed 5 bases and J shed 4 bases, with 9 bases lying between them. There are 13 residues in the CDR3. CDR3 sequence: CASSEGPKNIQYF. The DNA of the CDR3 is TGTGCCAGCAGCGAGGGGCCAAAAAACATTCAGTACTTC.